Ten or more counts support the clone carrying this TCR beta chain. Its target is unknown. There are 13 residues in the CDR3. Germline lookup yields CDR1 SGHRS and CDR2 YFSETQ. Trimming stripped 3 bases from V and 1 base from J, with 7 bases between. This sample was included in a study of T-cell memory formation after mild COVID-19. Study summary: Clusters of TCRs were largely donor specific. Overall study findings and caveats: Contracting CD4+ clones were located mainly in CM and EM, and CD8+ clones in EMRA. Proof of SARS-CoV-2 specificity was absent for the second-wave clones that crested on day 37.

5'RACE primed at constant segments yielded TCR alpha and TCR beta cDNA libraries bearing sample barcodes and UMIs. TCRdb re-called the 5' RACE reads through MiXCR, storing one row per CDR3 protein. The top ten clones hold around 3.4% of a sample with roughly 250,000 distinct CDR3 sequences, roughly 17% of them seen once. This chain uses TRBV5-1 with TRBJ2-5; D is perhaps TRBD2 (5 bases). What was sequenced was PBMCs or a T cell subset sorted from them (not recorded which). The sequence was obtained from a man aged 18 to 30 who had mild COVID-19 (a few samples of this study predate the infection). Cell type and time point are not known. CDR3: CASSSRGQETQYF. DNA of the CDR3: TGCGCCAGCAGCTCACGGGGCCAAGAGACCCAGTACTTC.